A selection of T cell receptor beta chains follows, all from one sample in a study of technical replicates of blood from a handful of donors. Measured with immunoSEQ multiplex PCR; TCRdb has only the in-frame clones, and not every one. The repertoire holds about 68,000 clones, under 98% seen once, with over 0.2% in the top ten. The material sequenced was T cells isolated from PBMCs. The receptors originated from a human donor in good health. CDR3s include the opening cysteine and the closing phenylalanine or tryptophan. A D gene is named only where the DNA matches it firmly. Expanded clones get a size class; other rows say once, few or many, or leave the size out.

d_call	clone_size	v_call	j_call	cdr3_aa	cdr3_nt
NA	NA	TRBV18	TRBJ2-7	CASSPTEVSGYEQYF	TGTGCCAGCTCACCAACTGAGGTCTCGGGGTACGAGCAGTACTTC
NA	NA	TRBV4-2	TRBJ1-5	CASSQDRGWPQHF	TGTGCCAGCAGCCAAGATAGGGGATGGCCCCAGCATTTT
NA	once	TRBV19	TRBJ1-1	CASSTSPIADTEAFF	TGTGCCAGTAGTACTTCTCCGATCGCGGACACTGAAGCTTTCTTT
TRBD1	NA	TRBV6-5	TRBJ1-4	CASSYSGTGVEKLFF	TGTGCCAGCAGTTACTCTGGGACAGGGGTAGAAAAACTGTTTTTT
NA	NA	TRBV29-1	TRBJ1-2	CSVETGEYGYTF	TGCAGCGTGGAGACAGGAGAGTATGGCTACACCTTC
TRBD2	NA	TRBV7-2	TRBJ2-7	CASSLVAGVRDEQYF	TGTGCCAGCAGCCTTGTGGCGGGAGTTCGCGACGAGCAGTACTTC
NA	NA	TRBV15	TRBJ1-1	CATSSPQGYTEAFF	TGTGCCACCAGCAGCCCTCAGGGATACACTGAAGCTTTCTTT
NA	NA	TRBV19	TRBJ1-1	CASSFGQRRMNTEAFF	TGTGCCAGTAGTTTCGGACAACGTCGTATGAACACTGAAGCTTTCTTT
TRBD1	NA	TRBV19	TRBJ1-5	CASSIRDRGIWANQPQHF	TGTGCCAGTAGTATCCGGGACAGGGGTATTTGGGCCAATCAGCCCCAGCATTTT
TRBD1	NA	TRBV5-8	TRBJ2-1	CASRGGQVTVNEQFF	TGTGCCAGCAGGGGCGGACAGGTGACTGTTAATGAGCAGTTCTTC
TRBD1	NA	TRBV27	TRBJ2-7	CASSGGQGAYEQYF	TGTGCCAGCAGTGGGGGACAGGGGGCCTACGAGCAGTACTTC
NA	NA	TRBV10-3	TRBJ2-2	CAISQGRGDGVTGELFF	TGTGCCATCTCTCAGGGCAGGGGAGATGGTGTCACCGGGGAGCTGTTTTTT
NA	NA	TRBV6-5	TRBJ2-4	CASSYGPGNIQYF	TGTGCCAGCAGTTACGGTCCAGGGAACATTCAGTACTTC